This T cell receptor beta chain stems from a study of T-cell memory formation after mild COVID-19. Study background: TCR clusters largely stayed donor specific.

Germline lookup yields CDR1 SGHVS and CDR2 FNYEAQ. The CDR3 has 15 amino acids. Trimming stripped 1 base from V and 2 bases from J, with 10 bases between. On this clonotype itself: As yet, its antigen is unknown.

In TCRdb, the 5' RACE reads were re-called with MiXCR into one record per CDR3 protein. The sample lists roughly 550,000 distinct CDR3 sequences, roughly 22% seen once, with approximately 13% in the top ten. Overall study findings and caveats: CD4+ bias marked clones expanding day 15 to 37, unlike balanced contracting clones. Within pre-infection memory, some responding clones were found, suggesting cross-reactive memory joined.

This sequence joins TRBV7-6 and TRBJ2-3; tentatively, D is TRBD1 or TRBD2 (5 bases each). The origin of this receptor is an adult woman who had mild COVID-19 (a few samples of this study predate the infection). Cell type and time point are not known. The sequenced material came from PBMCs or a T cell subset sorted from them (not recorded which). CDR3 in amino acids: CASSLGDGTTDTQYF. As DNA, the CDR3 is TGTGCCAGCAGCTTAGGGGACGGAACCACAGATACGCAGTATTTT.